This record covers a single TCR beta chain. Its antigen is unidentified. The data are from a study of PD-1 blockade in classical Hodgkin lymphoma. The germline V gene encodes CDR1 MGHDK and CDR2 SYGVNS. J lost 5 bases, V lost 6 bases, and 5 bases had no gene match. The CDR3 length is 13 residues. TCRdb's table, derived via immunoSEQ multiplex PCR, lists solely in-frame clones and lacks some. The profile shows tens of thousands of clones, roughly 88% of them singletons. Study findings and constraints: The CD4+ diversity rise by C4D1 was clearest in complete responders. Baseline diversity was lower in partial responders and progressors than complete responders.

Exposure to brentuximab vedotin varied, and each patient had relapsed following autologous stem cell transplantation. Responses achieved at best were complete response, partial response or progressive disease. The rearrangement links TRBV25-1 to TRBJ1-1; TRBD1 aligns across 8 bases. Specimen: peripheral blood mononuclear cells (PBMCs), collected at baseline. The clonotype originates from a human donor with classical Hodgkin lymphoma. The CDR3 loop reads CASRQGAGTEAFF. CDR3 bases: TGTGCCAGCAGGCAGGGGGCTGGGACTGAAGCTTTCTTT.